This TCR beta chain was observed in a study of STAT3 mutations in large granular lymphocyte leukemia. About the study: Over half of T-LGLL patients had one or more immunosuppressive regimens.

The V gene's germline CDR1 is LGHNA and CDR2 YSLEER. There are 15 residues in the CDR3. V shed 0 bases and J shed 4 bases, with 12 bases lying between them. General study points: In about 35% of the 18 patients, new TCR clonotypes emerged after therapy. At least one immunodominant TCR beta clonotype appeared in every T-cell large granular lymphocyte leukemia patient. Suggested: STAT3 mutation was not the ancestral event for these clonal expansions.

By proportion, this clone is medium-sized. Its antigen is not identified. TCRbeta libraries averaged about 44,000 productive templates per sample. Produced via immunoSEQ multiplex PCR; TCRdb's table is partial and in-frame only. The table has more than 1,500 clones, roughly 60% seen once. Sequencing input: peripheral blood mononuclear cells. The TCR originated in a man between 60 and 75 years old with T-cell large granular lymphocyte leukemia. Some clones in this sample may be carry-over from other donors' samples. The chain recombines TRBV4-3 with TRBJ1-2; no clear D. Here the CDR3 DNA reads TGCGCCAGCAGCCAAGACCTGGGCGCGGGCTATGGCTACACCTTC. Amino acids: CASSQDLGAGYGYTF.